This T cell receptor (beta chain) came from a study of blood T cell repertoires in COVID-19. In this sample, this clone turned up once. TCRdb keeps only in-frame clones here, not all; method: immunoSEQ multiplex PCR. The sample includes approximately 68,000 clones, around 90% of them seen just once. Germline lookup yields CDR1 SGHAT and CDR2 FQNNGV. This CDR3 region has 17 residues. V was trimmed by 0 bases and J by 0 bases, leaving 13 bases between them. What was sequenced was peripheral blood. The rearrangement uses TRBV11-2 and TRBJ2-3, with a weak D call TRBD1 (6 bases). The sequence came from a man between 50 and 59 years old with active COVID-19. The CDR3 is CASSLDERTASTDTQYF. Written as DNA, the CDR3 is TGTGCCAGCAGCTTAGATGAAAGGACAGCTAGCACAGATACGCAGTATTTT.